These T cell receptor beta chains were read from a single sample in a study of T cell responses to AZD1222 COVID-19 vaccine. Repertoires were generated with immunoSEQ multiplex PCR, while TCRdb's copy carries only in-frame clones and drops some. The repertoire holds 100,000 or so clones, with about 86% as singletons. The sample in question was peripheral blood, obtained on day 0 of AZD1222 vaccination. The receptor source for this set is an adult in good health. Both conserved end residues are part of each CDR3. The order of the fields is V gene, clone size, D gene, J gene, CDR3 protein, CDR3 DNA. D genes are given only for firm matches. Clone size appears in some rows only: once, few, many, or a class for an expanded clone.

TRBV5-1	.	.	TRBJ1-2	CASSSNLGGYTF	TGCGCCAGCAGTTCTAATCTGGGGGGCTACACCTTC
TRBV3-1/TRBV3-2	.	.	TRBJ1-6	CASSRLDGSPLHF	TGTGCCAGCAGCCGCCTAGATGGTTCACCCCTCCACTTT
TRBV5-6	.	TRBD1	TRBJ1-5	CASSLGDRGNQPQHF	TGTGCCAGCAGCTTGGGGGACAGGGGAAATCAGCCCCAGCATTTT
TRBV6-5	.	.	TRBJ1-2	CASRAPFGDYGYTF	TGTGCCAGCAGAGCTCCCTTCGGGGACTATGGCTACACCTTC
TRBV19	.	TRBD2	TRBJ2-3	CASSSWLAGVTDTQYF	TGTGCCAGTAGTAGTTGGCTAGCGGGTGTCACAGATACGCAGTATTTT
TRBV6-5	.	.	TRBJ1-4	CASSPSGGSREKLFF	TGTGCCAGCAGCCCCTCCGGAGGGAGCCGGGAAAAACTGTTTTTT
TRBV3-1/TRBV3-2	.	.	TRBJ1-1	CASSQAGSEAFF	TGTGCCAGCAGCCAAGCGGGGTCTGAAGCTTTCTTT
TRBV19	.	TRBD2	TRBJ2-1	CASSSGTSGYNEQFF	TGTGCCAGTAGCTCCGGGACTAGCGGATACAATGAGCAGTTCTTC
TRBV27	.	.	TRBJ2-5	CASSKPGGPETQYF	TGTGCCAGCAGTAAACCCGGGGGGCCGGAGACCCAGTACTTC
TRBV19	once	.	TRBJ2-6	CASSIYGSSGANVLTF	TGTGCCAGTAGTATTTACGGGTCCTCTGGGGCCAACGTCCTGACTTTC
TRBV10-3	.	TRBD1	TRBJ2-3	CAISDPGTATDTQYF	TGTGCCATCAGTGACCCCGGGACAGCCACAGATACGCAGTATTTT
TRBV5-4	.	TRBD2	TRBJ2-7	CASSLASAGGGSYEQYF	TGTGCCAGCAGCTTGGCCAGTGCGGGCGGGGGGTCCTACGAGCAGTACTTC